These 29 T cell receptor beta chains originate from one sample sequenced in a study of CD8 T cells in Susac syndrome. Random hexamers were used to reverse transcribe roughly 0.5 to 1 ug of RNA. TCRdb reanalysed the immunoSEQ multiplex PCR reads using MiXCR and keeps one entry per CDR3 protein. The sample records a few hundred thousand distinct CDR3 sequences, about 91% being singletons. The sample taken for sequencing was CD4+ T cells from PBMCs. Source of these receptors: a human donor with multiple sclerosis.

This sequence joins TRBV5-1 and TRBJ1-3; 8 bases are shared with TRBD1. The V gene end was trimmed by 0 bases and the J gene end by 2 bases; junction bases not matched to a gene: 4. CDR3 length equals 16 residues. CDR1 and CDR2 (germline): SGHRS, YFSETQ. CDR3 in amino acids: CASSLADRGAGNTIYF. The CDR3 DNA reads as TGCGCCAGCAGCTTGGCCGACAGGGGAGCTGGAAACACCATATATTTT. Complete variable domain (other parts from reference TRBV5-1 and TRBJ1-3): KAGVTQTPRYLIKTRGQQVTLSCSPISGHRSVSWYQQTPGQGLQFLFEYFSETQRNKGNFPGRFSGRQFSNSRSEMNVSTLELGDSALYLCASSLADRGAGNTIYFGEGSWLTVV.

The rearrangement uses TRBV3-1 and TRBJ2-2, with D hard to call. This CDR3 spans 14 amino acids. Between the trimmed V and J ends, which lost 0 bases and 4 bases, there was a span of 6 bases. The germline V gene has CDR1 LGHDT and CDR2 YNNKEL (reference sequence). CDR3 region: CASSQDPSTGELFF. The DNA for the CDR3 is TGTGCCAGCAGCCAAGATCCGAGCACCGGGGAGCTGTTTTTT. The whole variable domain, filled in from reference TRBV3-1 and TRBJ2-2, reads DTAVSQTPKYLVTQMGNDKSIKCEQNLGHDTMYWYKQDSKKFLKIMFSYNNKELIINETVPNRFSPKSPDKAHLNLHINSLELGDSAVYFCASSQDPSTGELFFGEGSRLTVL.

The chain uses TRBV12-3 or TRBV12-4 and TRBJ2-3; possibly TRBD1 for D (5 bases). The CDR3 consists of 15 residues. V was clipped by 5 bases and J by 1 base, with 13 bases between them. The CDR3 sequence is CASSPRETGTDTQYF. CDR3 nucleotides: TGTGCCAGCAGTCCCAGGGAAACGGGCACAGATACGCAGTATTTT.

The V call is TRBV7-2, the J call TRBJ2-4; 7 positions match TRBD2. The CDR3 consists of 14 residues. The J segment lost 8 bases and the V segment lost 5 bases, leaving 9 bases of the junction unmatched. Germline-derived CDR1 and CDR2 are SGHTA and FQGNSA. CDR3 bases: TGTGCCAGCAGCCCCGCTGCGGGGGATCACATTCAGTACTTC. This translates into CASSPAAGDHIQYF.

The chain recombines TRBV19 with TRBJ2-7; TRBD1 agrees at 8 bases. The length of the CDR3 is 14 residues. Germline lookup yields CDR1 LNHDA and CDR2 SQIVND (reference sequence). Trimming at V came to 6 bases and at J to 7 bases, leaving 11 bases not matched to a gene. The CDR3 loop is CASSSATGVGEQYF. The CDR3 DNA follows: TGTGCCAGTAGCTCCGCGACAGGGGTTGGGGAGCAGTACTTC.

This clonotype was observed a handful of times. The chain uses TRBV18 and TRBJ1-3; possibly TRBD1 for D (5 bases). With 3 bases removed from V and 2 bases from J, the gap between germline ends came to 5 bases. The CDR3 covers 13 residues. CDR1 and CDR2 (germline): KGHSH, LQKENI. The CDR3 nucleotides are TGTGCCAGCTCACCGGGGGCTGGAAACACCATATATTTT. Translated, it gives CASSPGAGNTIYF.

For the CDR3, the DNA is TGCAGCCAAGGGGTCGGGGGTACGCAGTATTTT. Its translation is CSQGVGGTQYF. The rearrangement joins TRBV29-1 to TRBJ2-3, with D perhaps TRBD2 (6 bases). Germline V CDR1 and CDR2: SQVTM, ANQGSEA. V lost 8 bases and J 8 bases, leaving 14 bases between the germline ends. There are 11 residues in the CDR3.

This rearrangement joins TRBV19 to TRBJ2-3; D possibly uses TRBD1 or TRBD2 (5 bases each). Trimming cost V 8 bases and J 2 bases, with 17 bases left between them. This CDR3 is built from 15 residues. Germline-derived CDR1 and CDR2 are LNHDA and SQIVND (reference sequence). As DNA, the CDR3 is TGTGCCAGTTCGGTCGGGACCTATCCCACAGATACGCAGTATTTT. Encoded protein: CASSVGTYPTDTQYF. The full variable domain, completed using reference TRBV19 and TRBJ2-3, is DGGITQSPKYLFRKEGQNVTLSCEQNLNHDAMYWYRQDPGQGLRLIYYSQIVNDFQKGDIAEGYSVSREKKESFPLTVTSAQKNPTAFYLCASSVGTYPTDTQYFGPGTRLTVL.

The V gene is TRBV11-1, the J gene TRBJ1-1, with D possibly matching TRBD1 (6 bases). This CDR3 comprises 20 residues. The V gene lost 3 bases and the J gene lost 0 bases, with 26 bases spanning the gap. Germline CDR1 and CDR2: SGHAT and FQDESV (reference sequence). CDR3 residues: CASSFSGQRSRRPMNTEAFF. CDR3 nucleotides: TGTGCCAGCAGCTTTTCGGGACAAAGGTCCAGGAGGCCCATGAACACTGAAGCTTTCTTT.

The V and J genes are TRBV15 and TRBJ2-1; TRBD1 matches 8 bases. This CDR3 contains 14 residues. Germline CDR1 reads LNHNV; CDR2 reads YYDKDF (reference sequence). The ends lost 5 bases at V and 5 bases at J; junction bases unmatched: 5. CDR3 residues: CATSLLQGDNEQFF. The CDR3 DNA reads TGTGCCACCAGCCTGTTACAGGGGGACAATGAGCAGTTCTTC.

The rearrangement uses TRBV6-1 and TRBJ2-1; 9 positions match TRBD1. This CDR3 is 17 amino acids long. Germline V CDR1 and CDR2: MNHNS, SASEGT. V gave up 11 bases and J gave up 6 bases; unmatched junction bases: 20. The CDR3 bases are TGTGCCCGCCTAGGAAACGGGACAGGGACGGAGGGCAATGAGCAGTTCTTC. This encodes CARLGNGTGTEGNEQFF.

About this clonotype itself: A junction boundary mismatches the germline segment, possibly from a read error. The CDR3 sequence: CASTLEASSTDTQYF. CDR3 bases: TGCGCCAGCACCTTGGAGGCCTCTAGCACAGATACGCAGTATTTT. V is TRBV5-1 and J is TRBJ2-3; perhaps TRBD2 as D (5 bases). Germline V gene data show CDR1 as SGHRS and CDR2 as YFSETQ. This CDR3 contains 15 residues.

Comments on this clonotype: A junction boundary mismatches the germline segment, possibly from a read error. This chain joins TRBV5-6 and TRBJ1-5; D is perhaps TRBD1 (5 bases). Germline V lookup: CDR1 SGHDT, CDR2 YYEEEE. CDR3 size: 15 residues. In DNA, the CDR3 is TGTGCCAGCAGCTTGGGGACAATTCGAGAGCAGCCCCATCATTTT. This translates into CASSLGTIREQPHHF.

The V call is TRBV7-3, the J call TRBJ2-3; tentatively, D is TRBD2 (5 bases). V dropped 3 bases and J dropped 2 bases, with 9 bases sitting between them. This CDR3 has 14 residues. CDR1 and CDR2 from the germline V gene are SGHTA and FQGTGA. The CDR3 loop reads CASSLLGATDTQYF. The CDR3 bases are TGTGCCAGCAGCTTGCTGGGAGCCACAGATACGCAGTATTTT.

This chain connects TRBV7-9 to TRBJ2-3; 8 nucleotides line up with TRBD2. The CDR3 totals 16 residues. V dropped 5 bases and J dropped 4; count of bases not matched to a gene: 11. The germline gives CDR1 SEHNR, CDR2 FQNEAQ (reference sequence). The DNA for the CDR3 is TGTGCCAGCAGCCTTTTGGCGAGCGGGGGACCAGATACGCAGTATTTT. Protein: CASSLLASGGPDTQYF.

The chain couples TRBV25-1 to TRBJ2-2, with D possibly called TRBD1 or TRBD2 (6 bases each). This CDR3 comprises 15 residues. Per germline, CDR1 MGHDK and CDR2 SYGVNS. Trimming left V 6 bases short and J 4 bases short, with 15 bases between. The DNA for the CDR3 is TGTGCCAGCAGGGACAGACTAGACTTCACCGGGGAGCTGTTTTTT. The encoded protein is CASRDRLDFTGELFF.

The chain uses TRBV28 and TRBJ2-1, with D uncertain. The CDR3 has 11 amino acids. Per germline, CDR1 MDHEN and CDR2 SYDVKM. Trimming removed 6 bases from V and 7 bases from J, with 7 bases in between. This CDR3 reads CASRRLNEQFF. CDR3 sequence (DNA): TGTGCCAGCAGGCGCCTGAATGAGCAGTTCTTC. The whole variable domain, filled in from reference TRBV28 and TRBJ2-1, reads DVKVTQSSRYLVKRTGEKVFLECVQDMDHENMFWYRQDPGLGLRLIYFSYDVKMKEKGDIPEGYSVSREKKERFSLILESASTNQTSMYLCASRRLNEQFFGPGTRLTVL.

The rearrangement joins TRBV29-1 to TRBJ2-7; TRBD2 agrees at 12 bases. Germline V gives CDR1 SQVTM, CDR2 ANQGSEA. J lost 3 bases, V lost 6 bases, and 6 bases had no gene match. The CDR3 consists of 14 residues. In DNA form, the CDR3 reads TGCAGCGTGGTTCCGACTAGCGGGAGCTACGAGCAGTACTTC. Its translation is CSVVPTSGSYEQYF.

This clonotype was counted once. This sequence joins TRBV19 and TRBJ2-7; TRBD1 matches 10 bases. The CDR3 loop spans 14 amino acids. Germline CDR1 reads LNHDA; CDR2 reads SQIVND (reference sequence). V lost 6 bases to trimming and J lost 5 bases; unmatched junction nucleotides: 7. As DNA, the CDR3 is TGTGCCAGTAGACCCTCGACAGGGGGCCACGAGCAGTACTTC. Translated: CASRPSTGGHEQYF.

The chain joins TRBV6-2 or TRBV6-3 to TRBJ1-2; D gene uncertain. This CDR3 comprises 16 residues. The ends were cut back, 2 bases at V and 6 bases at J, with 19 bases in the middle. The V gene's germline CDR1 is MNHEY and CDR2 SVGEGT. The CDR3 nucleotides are TGTGCCAGCAGTTACCTGCAATCTCGGCAACTAGATGGCTACACCTTC. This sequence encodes CASSYLQSRQLDGYTF.

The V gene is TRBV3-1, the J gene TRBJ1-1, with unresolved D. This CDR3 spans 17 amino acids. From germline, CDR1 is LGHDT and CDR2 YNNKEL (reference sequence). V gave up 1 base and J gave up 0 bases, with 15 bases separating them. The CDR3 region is CASSQALTKGMNTEAFF. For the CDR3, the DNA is TGTGCCAGCAGCCAAGCCCTAACAAAGGGCATGAACACTGAAGCTTTCTTT.

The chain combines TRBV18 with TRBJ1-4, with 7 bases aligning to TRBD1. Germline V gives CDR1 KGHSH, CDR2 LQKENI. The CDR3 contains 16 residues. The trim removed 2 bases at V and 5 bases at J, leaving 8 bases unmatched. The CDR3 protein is CASSPSQGDQNEKLFF. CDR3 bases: TGTGCCAGCTCACCATCTCAGGGGGACCAGAATGAAAAACTGTTTTTT.

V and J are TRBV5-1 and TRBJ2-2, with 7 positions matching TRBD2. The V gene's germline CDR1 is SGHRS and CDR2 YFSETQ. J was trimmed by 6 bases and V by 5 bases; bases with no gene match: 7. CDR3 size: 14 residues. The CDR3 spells CASSPTSRAGELFF. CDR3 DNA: TGCGCCAGCAGTCCGACTAGCCGGGCCGGGGAGCTGTTTTTT.

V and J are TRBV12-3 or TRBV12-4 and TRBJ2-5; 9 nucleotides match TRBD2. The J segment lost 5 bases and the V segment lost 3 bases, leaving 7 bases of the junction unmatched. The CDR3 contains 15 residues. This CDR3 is CASSFQTSGGETQYF. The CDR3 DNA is TGTGCCAGCAGTTTCCAGACTAGCGGAGGGGAGACCCAGTACTTC.

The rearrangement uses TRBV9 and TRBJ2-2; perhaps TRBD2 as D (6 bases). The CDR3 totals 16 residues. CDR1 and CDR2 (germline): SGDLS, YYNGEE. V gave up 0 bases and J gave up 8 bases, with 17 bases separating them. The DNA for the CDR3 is TGTGCCAGCAGCGTAGCTACGACGGGAGTACTAGGGGAGCTGTTTTTT. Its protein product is CASSVATTGVLGELFF.

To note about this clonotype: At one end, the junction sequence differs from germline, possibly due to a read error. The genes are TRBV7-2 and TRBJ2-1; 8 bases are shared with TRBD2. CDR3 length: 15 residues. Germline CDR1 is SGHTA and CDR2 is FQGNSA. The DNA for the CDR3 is TGTGCCAGCAGGTTAGCGGGACTCTCCTACAATGAGCAGTTCTTC. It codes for CASRLAGLSYNEQFF.

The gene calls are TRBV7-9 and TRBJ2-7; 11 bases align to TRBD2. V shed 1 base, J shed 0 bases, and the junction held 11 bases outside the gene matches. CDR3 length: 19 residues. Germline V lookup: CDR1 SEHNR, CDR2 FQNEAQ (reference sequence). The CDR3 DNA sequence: TGTGCCAGCAGCTTAGGGGGACTAGCGGAGGCTTCGAGCTCCTACGAGCAGTACTTC. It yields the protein CASSLGGLAEASSSYEQYF.

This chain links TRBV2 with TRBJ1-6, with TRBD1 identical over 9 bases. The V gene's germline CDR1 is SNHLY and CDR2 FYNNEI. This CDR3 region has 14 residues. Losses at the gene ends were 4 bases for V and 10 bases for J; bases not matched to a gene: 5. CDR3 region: CASSGGQGRSPLHF. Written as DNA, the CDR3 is TGTGCCAGCAGTGGGGGACAGGGCAGGTCACCCCTCCACTTT.

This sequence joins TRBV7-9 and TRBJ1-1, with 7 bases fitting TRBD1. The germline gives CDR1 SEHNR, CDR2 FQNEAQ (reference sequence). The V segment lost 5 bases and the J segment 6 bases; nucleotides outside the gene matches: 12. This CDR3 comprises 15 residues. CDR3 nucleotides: TGTGCCAGCAGCAACGTACAGGGGTTAGTGGCTGAAGCTTTCTTT. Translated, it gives CASSNVQGLVAEAFF.